This T cell receptor (beta chain) was captured in a study of blood T cell repertoires in COVID-19 (dated by TCRdb to about 2020). For the wider study: Samples from collaborators originated in the United States, Italy and Spain and spanned both the acute and convalescent phases of COVID-19. The material from the prospective study consisted of cDNA or gDNA derived from T cells, B-cell-depleted T cells, or PBMCs. The dataset comprised deeply sampled blood TCRbeta repertoires from subjects exposed to, actively infected with, or recovered from COVID-19. The repertoires were released in a freely available public database intended as a resource for research on the immune response to SARS-CoV-2. The samples were drawn from the first 160 participants of the ongoing ImmuneRACE study and from more than 1,000 subjects provided by 6 global collaborators. Sample metadata almost always included a de-identified subject ID, COVID-19 status, age in years and sex. Where available, HLA class I and class II types were taken from metadata supplied by the sample provider and were not determined by assay-based typing.

Summary of the overall study and its limitations: How much clinical and demographic metadata was included differed by source and by participant, and the metadata was provided uncurated.

Worth noting for this clone: There is no known antigen for this receptor. No base qualities exist here, and no much larger clone lies one base off it.

Participants in the prospective study were aged about 18 to 95 years, lived in 24 United States geographic areas, and enrolled through a virtual design. To assign participants to cohorts, the prospective study relied on clinical history that participants themselves reported in a screening survey and a study questionnaire. Mobile phlebotomists in the prospective study collected whole blood, serum and a nasopharyngeal or oropharyngeal swab from every participant. Additional blood draws and questionnaires over an approximately two-month period could optionally be provided by prospective study participants. Blood samples from the prospective study were shipped frozen or at room temperature prior to DNA extraction. The immunoSEQ Assay, a bias-controlled multiplex PCR, was used to amplify TCRbeta CDR3 regions from genomic DNA. The authors processed their data as follows. The number of nucleated cells in each sample was estimated by amplification of reference gene primers within the assay. To quantify the absolute abundance of each unique TCRbeta CDR3 rearrangement, sequence reads were collapsed and filtered. For each sample, productive Simpson clonality was calculated as the square root of Simpson's diversity index across productive rearrangements. TCRdb carries this immuneACCESS record with in-frame sequences only. Its versions omit some clonotypes, under half of them owing to an unresolved V gene in the studies checked, with the rest unexplained. That table supplies the V and J calls and clone size; D and trimming were determined from the DNA. This sample has some 410,000 clones in its table, and approximately 90% of those were observed once. Roughly 0.97% of the sample belongs to the ten largest clones.

Sequencing used PBMCs or T cells enriched from blood (not recorded which). The TCR was taken from a woman aged 25 to 39 with acute COVID-19.

In nucleotides, the sequence is TGTGCCAGCAGTTTATCCGGCGGGGGGGCGAGGGATACGCAGTATTTT. This is translated as CASSLSGGGARDTQYF. The V and J segments used are TRBV27 and TRBJ2-3, with 9 junctional bases fitting TRBD2. Including cysteine and phenylalanine, the CDR3 has 16 amino acids. Left in the record is the CDR3 DNA by itself, 48 bases read in frame from the first base. V lost 0 bases and J lost 6 bases, and the count of bases not matched to a germline gene is 7. The germline V gene (reference sequence) yields MNHEY for CDR1 and SMNVEV for CDR2.